This TCR beta chain comes out of a study of blood T cell repertoires in COVID-19. Authors' data handling: Cell counts per sample came from amplifying reference gene primers. This table comes from immunoSEQ multiplex PCR, and its TCRdb copy is limited to in-frame clones, with some not included. From that table come the V and J calls and clone size; the DNA was used to work out D and trimming. This table holds 95,000 to 110,000 clones, more than 80% found once. CDR3 length: 14 amino acids. V lost 0 bases, J lost 1 base, and 7 bases lay in between. The germline V gene has CDR1 SGHRS and CDR2 YFSETQ. This TCR came from a woman aged 60 to 75 with acute or convalescent COVID-19. The specimen sequenced was peripheral blood. The rearrangement links TRBV5-1 to TRBJ1-1, with D tentatively TRBD1 (6 bases). In DNA form, the CDR3 reads TGCGCCAGCAGCTTGGTGGGACAGAACACTGAAGCTTTCTTT. Translating gives CASSLVGQNTEAFF.